The clone carrying this T cell receptor (beta chain) was found once. What it binds is unknown. The sample is drawn from a study of T cell responses to AZD1222 COVID-19 vaccine. Background on the study: Doses given second, at about 4 or about 12 weeks, were pooled. General study results and limits: Females made up more of the donors, who were largely white British, and clonal diversity may have come out too low. Samples come after the peak T cell response, not at day 14. Regions 160-218 and 743-854 held dominance among vaccine-associated CD4 TCRs, which spanned spike.

Only in-frame clones appear in the TCRdb table, and some are missing; sequencing was by immunoSEQ multiplex PCR. The sample yields around 72,000 clones, 82% seen once. Germline loops: CDR1 MNHEY, CDR2 SVGAGI. Trimming removed 7 bases from V and 1 base from J, with 17 bases in between. The CDR3 covers 15 residues. This specimen consisted of peripheral blood, obtained on day 0 of AZD1222 vaccination. V gene TRBV6-5 combines with J gene TRBJ2-7; a weak D match, TRBD2 (6 bases). This TCR was sampled from an adult in good health. In DNA, the CDR3 is TGTGCCAGCACCCAAACTAGCTTGGGGTCCTACGAGCAGTACTTC. It yields the protein CASTQTSLGSYEQYF.